This T cell receptor (beta chain) was identified during a study of shared clonotypes between healthy human individuals. Here immunoSEQ multiplex PCR was the method, and the copy in TCRdb shows in-frame clones only, minus some. This table has about 680,000 clones, less than 80% appearing once. Study-wide results and limits: Blood alone was sampled, and tissue repertoires likely differ. Measured sharing among donors was expected to vary with sequencing depth.

Comments on this clone: Its antigen is still unknown.

With 10 bases clipped from V and 6 bases from J, the junction kept 12 bases outside the gene matches. Germline CDR1 is WSHSY and CDR2 is SAAADI. The CDR3 covers 13 residues. This clonotype was sampled from a woman aged 30 to 39 in good health. Sequenced material: memory CD4+ T cells sorted from blood. Subset of the sample: CD45RA-negative fraction. This chain connects TRBV10-2 to TRBJ2-7, with 7 bases matching TRBD2. In nucleotides, the CDR3 is TGCGCCATCCAAAGGCGGGAGCTGGGCGAGCAGTACTTC. Amino acid sequence: CAIQRRELGEQYF.